These 12 T cell receptor beta chains were sequenced from one sample in a study of cytomegalovirus exposure and HLA in healthy donors. Primers for the PCR totalled 60 Vbeta and 13 Jbeta. The repertoire was sequenced with immunoSEQ multiplex PCR; TCRdb's copy has only in-frame clones and lacks some. Among some 190,000 clones listed, roughly 77% were seen once. The sample taken for sequencing was PBMCs. These receptors came from a woman aged 50 to 65 in good health and CMV-seronegative.

This chain connects TRBV18 to TRBJ2-3; possibly TRBD2 for D (6 bases). V was shortened by 4 bases and J by 1 base, with 9 bases between the two germline ends. Germline assignment: CDR1 KGHSH and CDR2 LQKENI. This CDR3 has 14 residues. Written as DNA, the CDR3 is TGTGCCAGCTCACGAACGGGAGGCACAGATACGCAGTATTTT. It translates to CASSRTGGTDTQYF.

V usage is TRBV11-2 and J usage is TRBJ2-2; tentatively, D is TRBD1 (6 bases). Trimming stripped 5 bases from V and 4 bases from J, with 23 bases between. Germline CDR1 is SGHAT and CDR2 is FQNNGV. The CDR3 consists of 18 residues. DNA for the CDR3: TGTGCCAGCAGCGACCCTCCGGGACACCTCCGGGGCACCGGGGAGCTGTTTTTT. As protein: CASSDPPGHLRGTGELFF.

The chain uses TRBV7-2 and TRBJ2-7, with D maybe TRBD2 (5 bases). Germline V CDR1 and CDR2: SGHTA, FQGNSA. The CDR3 is 16 residues long. Trimming took off 2 bases at V and 2 bases at J, with 16 bases between the two ends. The CDR3 nucleotides read TGTGCCAGCAGCTTAAAAATCCGGGGTTTAACCTACGAGCAGTACTTC. Translation gives CASSLKIRGLTYEQYF.

The J gene is TRBJ2-7, the V gene TRBV11-3; perhaps TRBD1 as D (5 bases). The V gene lost 2 bases and the J gene lost 3 bases, with 20 bases spanning the gap. Germline values: CDR1 SGHNT, CDR2 YENEEA. The CDR3 covers 17 residues. The CDR3 reads CASSLRAFWGPIYEQYF. The CDR3 region has the DNA TGTGCCAGCAGCTTACGGGCCTTTTGGGGCCCAATCTACGAGCAGTACTTC.

This chain links TRBV5-4 with TRBJ2-1; D is ambiguous. Germline CDR1 SGHNT, CDR2 YYREEE (reference sequence). The CDR3 is made up of 15 amino acids. Trimming shortened V by 4 bases and J by 0 bases, and 11 bases separated the two germline ends. CDR3 coding DNA: TGTGCCAGCAGCCCGGCGGTCGACTCCTACAATGAGCAGTTCTTC. Its protein product is CASSPAVDSYNEQFF.

The V call is TRBV7-8, the J call TRBJ1-2; 7 nucleotides align to TRBD1. V was clipped by 5 bases and J by 0 bases; unmatched bases: 6. Germline loops: CDR1 SGHVS, CDR2 FQNEAQ. The length of the CDR3 is 15 residues. The CDR3 sequence is CASSPGQAPNYGYTF. The CDR3, as DNA: TGTGCCAGCAGCCCCGGACAGGCGCCTAACTATGGCTACACCTTC.

CDR3 region: CASSLITGEPYEQYF. In nucleotides, the CDR3 is TGTGCCAGCAGCTTGATCACAGGGGAGCCCTACGAGCAGTACTTC. The chain couples TRBV5-5 to TRBJ2-7, with TRBD1 matching 7 bases. CDR3 size: 15 residues. CDR1 and CDR2 (germline): SGHKS, YYEKEE (reference sequence). Trimming cost V 1 base and J 2 bases; bases outside gene matches: 6.

This clone has a single count. CDR3 sequence: CASRPSPRTGSSPLHF. The CDR3 region has the DNA TGCGCCAGCAGACCCTCCCCCAGGACAGGCTCATCACCCCTCCACTTT. The rearrangement links TRBV5-1 to TRBJ1-6; 7 bases are a match to TRBD1. The V gene end was trimmed by 5 bases and the J gene end by 10 bases; junction bases not matched to a gene: 15. This CDR3 has 16 amino acids. CDR1 and CDR2 from the germline V gene are SGHRS and YFSETQ. The variable domain in full, with the rest retrieved from reference TRBV5-1 and TRBJ1-6, is KAGVTQTPRYLIKTRGQQVTLSCSPISGHRSVSWYQQTPGQGLQFLFEYFSETQRNKGNFPGRFSGRQFSNSRSEMNVSTLELGDSALYLCASRPSPRTGSSPLHFGNGTRLTVT.

This clone was counted between two and nine times. The chain carries TRBV5-1 and TRBJ1-4; D remains unclear. Germline CDR1 reads SGHRS; CDR2 reads YFSETQ. With 2 bases removed from V and 1 base from J, the gap between germline ends came to 6 bases. The CDR3 runs to 14 residues. This CDR3 is CASSFGGTNEKLFF. The CDR3 nucleotides read TGCGCCAGCAGCTTCGGAGGAACTAATGAAAAACTGTTTTTT.

This clone came up once. The V call is TRBV7-3, the J call TRBJ2-2, with TRBD2 matching over 11 bases. CDR3 length: 17 amino acids. Trimming removed 4 bases from V and 8 bases from J; junction bases left unmatched: 12. Germline V CDR1 and CDR2: SGHTA, FQGTGA. CDR3 protein: CASSSYTGTSGGGELFF. CDR3 coding DNA: TGTGCCAGCAGCTCATATACCGGGACTAGCGGAGGGGGGGAGCTGTTTTTT.

This chain connects TRBV6-1 to TRBJ2-1; weak D call: TRBD2 (6 bases). The CDR3 consists of 10 residues. V lost 10 bases to trimming and J lost 8 bases, with 9 bases between them. The V gene's germline CDR1 is MNHNS and CDR2 SASEGT. The CDR3 coding sequence is TGTGCCACTGGGGGGTATGAGCAGTTCTTC. Translating gives CATGGYEQFF.

This clone was seen many times. V is TRBV6-5 and J is TRBJ2-7; 9 bases map to TRBD2. The CDR3 consists of 14 residues. Germline-derived CDR1 and CDR2 are MNHEY and SVGAGI. Unmatched junction bases numbered 11, after V lost 8 bases and J lost 6 bases. Written as DNA, the CDR3 is TGTGCCAGCTCCAAACCGGGACTAGCCGGCGAGCAGTACTTC. The encoded protein is CASSKPGLAGEQYF.